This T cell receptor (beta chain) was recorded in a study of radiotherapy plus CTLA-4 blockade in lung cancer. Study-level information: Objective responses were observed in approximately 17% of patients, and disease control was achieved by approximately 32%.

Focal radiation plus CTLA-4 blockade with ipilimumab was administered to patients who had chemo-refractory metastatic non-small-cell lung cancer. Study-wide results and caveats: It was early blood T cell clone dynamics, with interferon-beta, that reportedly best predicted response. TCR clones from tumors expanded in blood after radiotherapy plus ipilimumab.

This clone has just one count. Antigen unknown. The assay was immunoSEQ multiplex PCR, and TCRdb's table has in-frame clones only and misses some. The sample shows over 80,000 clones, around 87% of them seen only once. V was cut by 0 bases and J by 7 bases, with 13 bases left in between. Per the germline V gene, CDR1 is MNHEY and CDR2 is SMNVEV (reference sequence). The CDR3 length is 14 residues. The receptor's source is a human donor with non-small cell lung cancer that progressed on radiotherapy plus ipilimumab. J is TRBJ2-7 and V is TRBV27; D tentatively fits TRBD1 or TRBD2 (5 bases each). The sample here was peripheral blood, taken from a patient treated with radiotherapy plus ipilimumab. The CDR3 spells CASSLSMGTGEQYF. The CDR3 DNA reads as TGTGCCAGCAGTTTATCTATGGGGACGGGGGAGCAGTACTTC.